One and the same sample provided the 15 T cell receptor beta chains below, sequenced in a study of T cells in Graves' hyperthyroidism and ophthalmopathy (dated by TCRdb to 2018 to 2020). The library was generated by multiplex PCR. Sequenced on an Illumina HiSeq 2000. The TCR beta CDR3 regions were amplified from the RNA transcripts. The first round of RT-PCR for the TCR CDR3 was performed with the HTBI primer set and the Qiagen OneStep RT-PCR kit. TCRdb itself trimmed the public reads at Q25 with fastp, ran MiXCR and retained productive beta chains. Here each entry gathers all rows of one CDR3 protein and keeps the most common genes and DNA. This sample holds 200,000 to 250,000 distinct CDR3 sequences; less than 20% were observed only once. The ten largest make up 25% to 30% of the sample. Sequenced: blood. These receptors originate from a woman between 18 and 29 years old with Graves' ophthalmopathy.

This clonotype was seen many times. CDR3 residues: CASTPGTSGNPGSYEQYF. CDR3 bases: TGTGCCTCCACCCCGGGGACTAGCGGGAACCCAGGGTCCTACGAGCAGTACTTC. The chain couples TRBV6-2 or TRBV6-3 to TRBJ2-7; 13 bases are a match to TRBD2. J was trimmed by 1 base and V by 11 bases; bases with no gene match: 17. This CDR3 spans 18 amino acids. Germline CDR1 MNHEY, CDR2 SVGEGT.

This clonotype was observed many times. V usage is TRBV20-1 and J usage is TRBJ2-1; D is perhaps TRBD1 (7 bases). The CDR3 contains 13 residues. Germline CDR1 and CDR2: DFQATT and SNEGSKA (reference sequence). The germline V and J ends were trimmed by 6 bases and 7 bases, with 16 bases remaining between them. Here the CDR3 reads CSAPKTGRNEQFF. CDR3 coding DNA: TGCAGTGCCCCAAAGACAGGGAGGAATGAGCAGTTCTTC.

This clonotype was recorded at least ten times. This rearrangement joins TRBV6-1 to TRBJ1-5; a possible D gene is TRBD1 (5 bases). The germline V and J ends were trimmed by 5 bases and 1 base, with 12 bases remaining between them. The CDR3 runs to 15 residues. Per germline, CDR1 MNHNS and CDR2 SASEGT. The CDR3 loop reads CASSRGGGSNQPQHF. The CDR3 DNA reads TGTGCCAGCAGTCGGGGGGGAGGGAGCAATCAGCCCCAGCATTTT.

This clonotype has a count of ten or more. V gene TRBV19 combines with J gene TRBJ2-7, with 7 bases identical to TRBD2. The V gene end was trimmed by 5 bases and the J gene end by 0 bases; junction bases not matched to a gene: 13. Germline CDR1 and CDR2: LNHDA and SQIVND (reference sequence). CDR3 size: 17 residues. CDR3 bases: TGTGCCAGTAGTCCAACCCCTACTAGCGTGGCCTCCTACGAGCAGTACTTC. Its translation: CASSPTPTSVASYEQYF.

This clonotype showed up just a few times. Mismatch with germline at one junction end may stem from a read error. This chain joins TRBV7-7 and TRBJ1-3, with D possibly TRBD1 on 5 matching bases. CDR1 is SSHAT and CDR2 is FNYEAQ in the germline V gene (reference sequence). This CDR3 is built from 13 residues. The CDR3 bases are TGTGCTAGCAGCCAGGGCCGGGGGGACACCATATATTTT. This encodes CASSQGRGDTIYF.

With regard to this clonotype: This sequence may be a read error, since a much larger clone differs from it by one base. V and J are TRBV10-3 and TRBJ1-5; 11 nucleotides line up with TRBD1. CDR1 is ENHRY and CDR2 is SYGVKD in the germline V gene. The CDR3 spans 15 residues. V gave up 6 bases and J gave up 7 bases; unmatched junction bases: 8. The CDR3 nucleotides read TGTGCCATCAGGGGGACAGGGGGAAGTCGGCAGCCCCAGCATTTT. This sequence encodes CAIRGTGGSRQPQHF.

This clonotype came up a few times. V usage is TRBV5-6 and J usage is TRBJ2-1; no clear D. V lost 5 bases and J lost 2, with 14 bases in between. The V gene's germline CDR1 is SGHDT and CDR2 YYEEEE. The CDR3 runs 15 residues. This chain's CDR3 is CASSQAAAPYNEQFF. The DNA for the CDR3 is TGTGCCAGCAGTCAGGCGGCGGCCCCCTACAATGAGCAGTTCTTC.

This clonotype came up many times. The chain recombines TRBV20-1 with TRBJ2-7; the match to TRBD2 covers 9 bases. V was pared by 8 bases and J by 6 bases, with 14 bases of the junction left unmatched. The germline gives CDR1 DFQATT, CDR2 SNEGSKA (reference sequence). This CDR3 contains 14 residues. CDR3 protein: CSLNRAGGTSEQYF. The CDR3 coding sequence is TGCAGTCTGAACCGGGCGGGAGGGACCAGCGAGCAGTACTTC.

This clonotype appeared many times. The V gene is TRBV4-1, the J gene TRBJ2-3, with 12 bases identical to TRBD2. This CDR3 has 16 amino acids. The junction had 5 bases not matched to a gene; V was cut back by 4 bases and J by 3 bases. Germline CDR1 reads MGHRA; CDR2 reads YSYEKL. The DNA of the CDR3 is TGCGCCAGCAGCCCTCGGACTAGCGGGACAACAGATACGCAGTATTTT. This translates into CASSPRTSGTTDTQYF.

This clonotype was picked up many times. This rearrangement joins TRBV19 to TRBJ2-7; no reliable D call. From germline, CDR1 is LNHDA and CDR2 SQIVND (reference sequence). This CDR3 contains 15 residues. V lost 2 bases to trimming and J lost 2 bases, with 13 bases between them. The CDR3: CASSITGGRTYEQYF. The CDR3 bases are TGTGCCAGTAGTATAACGGGCGGAAGGACCTACGAGCAGTACTTC.

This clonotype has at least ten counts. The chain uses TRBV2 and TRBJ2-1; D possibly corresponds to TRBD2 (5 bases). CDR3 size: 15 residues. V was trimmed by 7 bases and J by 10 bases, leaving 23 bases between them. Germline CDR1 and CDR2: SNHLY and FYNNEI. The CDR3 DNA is TGTGCCAGCACAGCAGTCCCGGGCCAAAGGGAGGAGCAGTTCTTC. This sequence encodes CASTAVPGQREEQFF.

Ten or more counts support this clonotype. The CDR3 loop is CASSSRTGRTDTQYF. CDR3 bases: TGTGCCAGCAGTTCGAGGACAGGCCGCACAGATACGCAGTATTTT. J is TRBJ2-3 and V is TRBV6-1; 7 positions match TRBD1. V was clipped by 5 bases and J by 1 base; unmatched bases: 6. CDR1 is MNHNS and CDR2 is SASEGT in the germline V gene. The CDR3 totals 15 residues.

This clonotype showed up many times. DNA for the CDR3: TGTGCCAGCAGCACGGATAGCAATCAGCCCCAGCATTTT. This gives the protein CASSTDSNQPQHF. The V gene is TRBV6-1, the J gene TRBJ1-5; D unclear. There are 13 residues in the CDR3. Germline loops: CDR1 MNHNS, CDR2 SASEGT. V was pared by 6 bases and J by 0 bases, with 6 bases between.

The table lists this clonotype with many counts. DNA of the CDR3: TGTGCCACCAGCAGAGATCTCGCAAGGTCCCGGGTCACAGATACGCAGTATTTT. Its translation: CATSRDLARSRVTDTQYF. The J gene is TRBJ2-3, the V gene TRBV15; D unresolved. V lost 0 bases and J lost 2, with 18 bases in between. The CDR3 consists of 18 residues. From germline, CDR1 is LNHNV and CDR2 YYDKDF (reference sequence).

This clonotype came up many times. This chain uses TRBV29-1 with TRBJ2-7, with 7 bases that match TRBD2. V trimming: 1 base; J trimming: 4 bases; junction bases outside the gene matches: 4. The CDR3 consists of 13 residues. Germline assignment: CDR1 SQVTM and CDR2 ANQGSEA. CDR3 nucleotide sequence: TGCAGCGTTGAAGGCCCGGGGGGATACGAGCAGTACTTC. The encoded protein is CSVEGPGGYEQYF.